The 16 T cell receptor beta chains given below trace back to one sample, sequenced in a study of metastatic and nonmetastatic thyroid tumors. TCRdb reassembled clones from the PCR reads with MiXCR. The sample contains roughly 13,000 clones, approximately 29% of which appear only once. All patients were treatment-naive before thyroid surgery. Input material: tumor tissue. All receptors derive from a female donor with papillary thyroid cancer or a benign thyroid nodule (not recorded which). Some clones in this sample may be carry-over from other donors' samples.

The genes are TRBV18 and TRBJ1-1; D ambiguous. CDR3 size: 11 residues. The germline V and J ends were trimmed by 6 bases and 6 bases, with 8 bases remaining between them. Germline V gives CDR1 KGHSH, CDR2 LQKENI. The CDR3 sequence is CASSRGAEAFF. CDR3 DNA sequence: TGTGCCAGCTCGCGTGGGGCTGAAGCTTTCTTT.

The chain joins TRBV3-1 to TRBJ1-6; 9 bases align to TRBD1. The CDR3 runs to 16 residues. Germline V gene sequence: CDR1 LGHDT, CDR2 YNNKEL (reference sequence). V gave up 4 bases and J gave up 7 bases; unmatched junction bases: 8. CDR3: CASSPNTGGRNSPLHF. CDR3 sequence (DNA): TGTGCCAGCAGCCCAAACACAGGGGGCCGCAATTCACCCCTCCACTTT.

This clone was seen at least ten times. V usage is TRBV7-9 and J usage is TRBJ2-5, with D hard to call. Germline CDR1 reads SEHNR; CDR2 reads FQNEAQ (reference sequence). The V gene lost 1 base and the J gene lost 0 bases, with 6 bases spanning the gap. This CDR3 contains 14 residues. The CDR3 spells CASSLDLYQETQYF. Written as DNA, the CDR3 is TGTGCCAGCAGCTTAGACCTGTACCAAGAGACCCAGTACTTC.

The chain couples TRBV12-3 or TRBV12-4 to TRBJ2-3; D is unclear. Trimming removed 2 bases from V and 5 bases from J, with 8 bases in between. The length of the CDR3 is 13 residues. The DNA of the CDR3 is TGTGCCAGCAGTTTAAAGCTCAAAGATACGCAGTATTTT. Translated, it gives CASSLKLKDTQYF.

Many counts were recorded for this clone. This chain uses TRBV27 with TRBJ2-1; TRBD2 matches at 11 bases. V was clipped by 2 bases and J by 4 bases; unmatched bases: 4. Looked up from germline, CDR1 is MNHEY and CDR2 is SMNVEV (reference sequence). This CDR3 spans 16 amino acids. The CDR3, as DNA: TGTGCCAGCAGTTTACGTGGACTAGCGGGTTACAATGAGCAGTTCTTC. Its protein is CASSLRGLAGYNEQFF.

The V gene is TRBV3-1, the J gene TRBJ2-7, with 7 bases that match TRBD2. V lost 0 bases, J lost 3 bases, and 11 bases stayed unmatched. The germline V gene encodes CDR1 LGHDT and CDR2 YNNKEL (reference sequence). The CDR3 covers 17 residues. The CDR3 protein is CASSQESASGRNYEQYF. As DNA, the CDR3 is TGTGCCAGCAGCCAAGAAAGCGCTAGCGGACGGAACTACGAGCAGTACTTC.

This clone is termed medium-sized. The genes are TRBV20-1 and TRBJ2-7; 8 positions agree with TRBD1. The CDR3 runs 16 residues. After removal of 1 base from V and 0 bases from J, the junction contained 8 bases not matched to a gene. The germline gives CDR1 DFQATT, CDR2 SNEGSKA (reference sequence). Here the CDR3 reads CSARAPGQDFSYEQYF. DNA for the CDR3: TGCAGTGCTAGAGCACCGGGACAGGACTTCTCCTACGAGCAGTACTTC.

The genes are TRBV19 and TRBJ2-7; TRBD1 is a possible D gene (7 bases). This CDR3 is built from 16 residues. Germline CDR1 LNHDA, CDR2 SQIVND (reference sequence). V was trimmed by 5 bases and J by 0 bases, leaving 17 bases between them. In nucleotides, the CDR3 is TGTGCCAGTAGTGCCCAGGGGGGCCCTTCCTCCTACGAGCAGTACTTC. Translation: CASSAQGGPSSYEQYF.

CDR3: CASSLDSGRAFFYEQYF. CDR3 in DNA: TGCGCCAGCAGCTTGGATAGCGGGAGGGCCTTTTTTTACGAGCAGTACTTC. This rearrangement joins TRBV5-1 to TRBJ2-7; 11 bases map to TRBD2. CDR1 and CDR2 from the germline V gene are SGHRS and YFSETQ. The junction had 9 bases not matched to a gene; V was cut back by 0 bases and J by 4 bases. The CDR3 runs 17 residues.

Relative to its sample, this clone is medium-sized. The chain employs TRBV20-1 and TRBJ2-7, with 9 positions matching TRBD2. Germline assignment: CDR1 DFQATT and CDR2 SNEGSKA (reference sequence). V lost 3 bases to trimming and J lost 0 bases; unmatched junction nucleotides: 6. The CDR3 spans 15 residues. CDR3 protein: CSASTSGSISYEQYF. Written as DNA, the CDR3 is TGCAGTGCTAGCACTAGCGGGTCCATCTCCTACGAGCAGTACTTC.

This clone turned up a few times. The rearrangement joins TRBV27 to TRBJ2-1; 8 bases are shared with TRBD1. Germline V CDR1 and CDR2: MNHEY, SMNVEV (reference sequence). The CDR3 loop spans 15 amino acids. The junction had 4 bases not matched to a gene; V was cut back by 6 bases and J by 0 bases. DNA of the CDR3: TGTGCCAGCAGCACGGGGACAGGCTCCTACAATGAGCAGTTCTTC. Protein: CASSTGTGSYNEQFF.

This clone was found a few times. The rearrangement links TRBV28 to TRBJ2-3; D assignment may be TRBD1 or TRBD2 (5 bases each). Germline CDR1 and CDR2: MDHEN and SYDVKM. This CDR3 spans 16 amino acids. V lost 4 bases and J 0 bases, leaving 14 bases between the germline ends. The DNA for the CDR3 is TGTGCCAGCAGTTCAGGGACGGCCTCTAGCACAGATACGCAGTATTTT. Protein product: CASSSGTASSTDTQYF.

The sample holds many counts of this clone. This rearrangement joins TRBV18 to TRBJ2-5; 8 positions match TRBD2. Germline V CDR1 and CDR2: KGHSH, LQKENI. Unmatched junction bases numbered 7, after V lost 5 bases and J lost 2 bases. The CDR3 has 15 amino acids. DNA for the CDR3: TGTGCCAGCTCAGAAACCACTAGCGGACAAGAGACCCAGTACTTC. Its translation: CASSETTSGQETQYF.

This clone was seen repeatedly, ten times or more. V gene TRBV5-6 combines with J gene TRBJ2-1; 7 nucleotides match TRBD2. Unmatched junction bases numbered 2, after V lost 4 bases and J lost 10 bases. The CDR3 is 11 residues long. Germline CDR1 reads SGHDT; CDR2 reads YYEEEE. Here the CDR3 reads CASSGGEEQFF. DNA for the CDR3: TGTGCCAGCAGCGGGGGGGAGGAGCAGTTCTTC. The entire variable domain, with the rest obtained from reference TRBV5-6 and TRBJ2-1, is as follows: DAGVTQSPTHLIKTRGQQVTLRCSPKSGHDTVSWYQQALGQGPQFIFQYYEEEERQRGNFPDRFSGHQFPNYSSELNVNALLLGDSALYLCASSGGEEQFFGPGTRLTVL.

This clone was counted ten times or more. The rearrangement links TRBV20-1 to TRBJ2-3; 7 bases map to TRBD2. Germline V gene data show CDR1 as DFQATT and CDR2 as SNEGSKA (reference sequence). The CDR3 length is 16 residues. The J segment lost 2 bases and the V segment lost 0 bases, leaving 8 bases of the junction unmatched. CDR3 nucleotides: TGCAGTGCTAGAGATCTGGAGGGAGGGCCCACAGATACGCAGTATTTT. It yields the protein CSARDLEGGPTDTQYF.

The rearrangement uses TRBV6-1 and TRBJ1-6; possible D gene TRBD1, 6 bases. Per the germline V gene, CDR1 is MNHNS and CDR2 is SASEGT. The CDR3 consists of 15 residues. Trimming removed 6 bases from V and 10 bases from J, with 19 bases in between. The DNA for the CDR3 is TGTGCCAGCAGCGCTGGGACAACCAACGGATCACCCCTCCACTTT. It translates to CASSAGTTNGSPLHF.